Reported below is one T cell receptor beta chain. This clonotype was counted ten times or more. Its target antigen remains unknown. Base qualities are not at hand, and no much larger clone is one base apart. The method was PCR. Reads for this sample came from an Illumina HiSeq 2500. TCR libraries were prepared with molecular barcoding, using unique molecular identifiers to normalize TCRbeta repertoire quantification. TCRdb passed the public sequencing reads through fastp at Q25 and MiXCR, retaining productive beta sequences. Each CDR3 protein gets just one entry, which takes the most common genes and DNA from the rows behind it. The sample has about 300,000 distinct CDR3 sequences on record, about 7.3% of them singletons. The ten top clones hold 9.1% of the sample. The record originates from a study of T-cell reconstitution after alpha-beta-depleted transplantation in children (TCRdb year 2016). Notes on the research overall: Using TCR repertoire profiling, the study followed T-cell immune reconstitution in a quantitative way in children after TCRalphabeta/CD19-depleted allogeneic hematopoietic cell transplantation. Overall results and qualifications from the work: In some patients, high TCRbeta diversity at day 60 was attributed to recipient T cells and intrathymic progenitors that had survived conditioning. Hyperexpanded clone frequencies declined over subsequent months; after one year, T-cell counts and TCRbeta diversity were mostly attributed to newly produced T cells. About two months after transplant, the apparently early recovery of alphabetaT-cell counts reportedly depended on just several hundred clones that had expanded rapidly and came from non-depleted graft cells.

Taken from cysteine to phenylalanine, the CDR3 has 12 residues. This entry keeps only the CDR3 DNA: 36 bases, framed from base 1. Trimming at the junction amounts to 5 bases on V and 4 bases on J, and the germline ends lie 11 bases apart. Based on the germline V gene (reference sequence), the CDR1 and CDR2 sequences are DFQATT and SNEGSKA. The sample's treatment or condition label, decoded: allogeneic hematopoietic cell transplantation with graft depleted of TCRalphabeta T cells and CD19 B cells. The children who served as transplant recipients had been given grafts of TCRalphabeta/CD19-depleted allogeneic hematopoietic cells.

The rearranged chain carries TRBV20-1 and TRBJ1-2; no confident D gene assignment can be made. Specimen: peripheral blood, collected 360 days after TCRalphabeta/CD19-depleted stem cell transplant. This clonotype originated in a female patient between 2 and 15 years old who had a stem cell transplant for Fanconi anemia, so the T cells may come from the graft donor. In nucleotide form, the sequence is TGCAGTGCTGGAACGGGTGGCTATGGCTACACCTTC. Translated, this is CSAGTGGYGYTF.